This T cell receptor beta chain was sequenced for a study of blood T cell repertoires in COVID-19. For the study at large: PBMCs, B-cell-depleted T cells, or T cells were the source of the cDNA or gDNA that made up the material.

In the authors' methods: Reference gene primer amplification yielded estimated nucleated cell counts. TCRdb keeps only in-frame clones here, not all; method: immunoSEQ multiplex PCR. The V and J calls and clone size are taken from that table; D and trimming were inferred from the DNA. This sample has about 150,000 clones, with around three quarters found just once. The CDR3 extends over 15 amino acids. The V and J ends lost 0 bases and 5 bases, in that order; junction bases with no gene match: 3. Germline loops: CDR1 MNHEY, CDR2 SVGAGI. The V and J genes are TRBV6-5 and TRBJ2-5, with 10 bases lining up with TRBD2. The sequenced sample was peripheral blood. This TCR was recovered from a man aged 50 to 59 with active or convalescent COVID-19. In nucleotides, the CDR3 is TGTGCCAGCAGTTACTCAACTAGCGGGATGGAGACCCAGTACTTC. Its translation: CASSYSTSGMETQYF.